This T cell receptor beta chain was observed in a study of blood T cell repertoires in COVID-19. Study at large: Whether acute or convalescent, the COVID-19 samples came from the United States, Italy and Spain.

Original processing methods: Counts of nucleated cells, estimated from reference gene primer amplification, were obtained. Produced via immunoSEQ multiplex PCR; TCRdb's table is partial and in-frame only. Clone size and V and J calls were adopted from that table, with D and trimming inferred from the DNA. The sample lists around 200,000 clones; about 86% were seen once. The CDR3 has 13 residues. Germline lookup yields CDR1 SEHNR and CDR2 FQNEAQ (reference sequence). V gave up 7 bases and J gave up 2 bases; unmatched junction bases: 5. This receptor was identified in a man between 35 and 55 years old with active or convalescent COVID-19. The chain combines TRBV7-9 with TRBJ2-7; 7 nucleotides agree with TRBD2. Sequencing was done on a sample of peripheral blood. The CDR3 DNA reads TGTGCCAGCACTCCAGCGGGACCCTACGAGCAGTACTTC. Its translation is CASTPAGPYEQYF. Filled out from reference TRBV7-9 and TRBJ2-7, the complete variable domain reads DTGVSQNPRHKITKRGQNVTFRCDPISEHNRLYWYRQTLGQGPEFLTYFQNEAQLEKSRLLSDRFSAERPKGSFSTLEIQRTEQGDSAMYLCASTPAGPYEQYFGPGTRLTVT.